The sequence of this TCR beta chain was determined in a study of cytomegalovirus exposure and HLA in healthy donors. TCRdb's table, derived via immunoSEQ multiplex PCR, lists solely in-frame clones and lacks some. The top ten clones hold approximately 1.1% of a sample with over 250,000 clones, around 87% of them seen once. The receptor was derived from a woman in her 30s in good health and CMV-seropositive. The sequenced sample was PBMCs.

The chain's CDR3 is CASTLAGGLQETQYF. CDR3 in DNA: TGTGCCAGCACCCTAGCGGGGGGCCTTCAAGAGACCCAGTACTTC. The chain uses TRBV5-6 and TRBJ2-5; 11 positions match TRBD2. The CDR3 has 15 amino acids. CDR1 is SGHDT and CDR2 is YYEEEE in the germline V gene. The V gene end was trimmed by 6 bases and the J gene end by 2 bases; junction bases not matched to a gene: 6.